This T cell receptor (beta chain) was identified during a study of follicular helper T cells after annual influenza vaccination. Time point of the sample: 2014-2015 season, pre-vaccination. The protocol was immunoSEQ multiplex PCR, while the TCRdb copy is restricted to in-frame clones and leaves out a portion. The profile covers roughly 27,000 clones, with around 80% appearing a single time and approximately 1.1% taken by the ten largest. The trim removed 5 bases at V and 0 bases at J, leaving 2 bases unmatched. This CDR3 spans 15 amino acids. Germline values: CDR1 LNHDA, CDR2 SQIVND (reference sequence).

V and J are TRBV19 and TRBJ2-3, with 10 bases lining up with TRBD1. This receptor was taken from an adult who received the influenza vaccine. Sample: CXCR5+ CD38- circulating T follicular helper cells from blood, taken on the day of influenza vaccination. Stated subset: circulating Tfh, non-naive CD4+CXCR5+PD-1+ (ICOS+CD38+ or ICOS-CD38-). Here the CDR3 reads CASSPGQGSTDTQYF. CDR3 DNA: TGTGCCAGTAGTCCGGGACAGGGGAGCACAGATACGCAGTATTTT.